The 23 T cell receptor beta chains in this list originate from one sample, sequenced in a study of blood T cell repertoires in COVID-19. Clones were read by immunoSEQ multiplex PCR, and TCRdb kept only the in-frame ones, dropping some. The sample records 150,000 to 200,000 clones, roughly 89% being singletons. The sequenced material came from peripheral blood. Receptors originate from a woman in her forties or fifties with acute or convalescent COVID-19.

V and J are TRBV6-2 or TRBV6-3 and TRBJ1-2, with a weak D call TRBD1 (5 bases). Trimming took 6 bases from V and 4 from J, leaving 9 bases between them. The germline gives CDR1 MNHEY, CDR2 SVGEGT. This CDR3 has 12 amino acids. This CDR3 is CASSRDSYGYTF. For the CDR3, the DNA is TGTGCCAGCAGCCGCGACAGCTATGGCTACACCTTC.

The gene calls are TRBV5-1 and TRBJ1-2, with a tentative D call TRBD1 (6 bases). Per germline, CDR1 SGHRS and CDR2 YFSETQ. The CDR3 sequence is 17 residues long. Deletions cut 0 bases from V and 4 bases from J, with 19 bases between. The CDR3 sequence is CASSLEGQGLDFYGYTF. DNA of the CDR3: TGCGCCAGCAGCTTGGAAGGGCAGGGGCTAGACTTCTATGGCTACACCTTC.

The chain has TRBV7-2 and TRBJ2-7, with TRBD2 matching over 13 bases. This CDR3 region has 16 residues. The V gene's germline CDR1 is SGHTA and CDR2 FQGNSA. Unmatched junction bases numbered 2, after V lost 1 base and J lost 2 bases. CDR3 residues: CASSLGGLAGTYEQYF. CDR3 coding DNA: TGTGCCAGCAGCTTAGGGGGACTAGCGGGAACCTACGAGCAGTACTTC.

CDR3: CASSLVGTGPTDTQYF. DNA for the CDR3: TGCGCCAGCAGCTTGGTGGGGACAGGGCCTACAGATACGCAGTATTTT. V and J are TRBV5-1 and TRBJ2-3, with 9 bases lining up with TRBD1. In germline, CDR1 is SGHRS, CDR2 YFSETQ. CDR3 length: 16 residues. V was clipped by 0 bases and J by 3 bases; unmatched bases: 5.

This chain uses TRBV27 with TRBJ2-7; TRBD1 is a possible D gene (5 bases). The CDR3 has 14 amino acids. CDR1 is MNHEY and CDR2 is SMNVEV in the germline V gene (reference sequence). V shed 2 bases and J shed 5 bases, with 13 bases lying between them. The DNA of the CDR3 is TGTGCCAGCAGTTTAACGGTGAAGGGGAACGAGCAGTACTTC. This codes for CASSLTVKGNEQYF.

The chain has TRBV10-3 and TRBJ1-1; possible D gene TRBD1, 5 bases. The CDR3 covers 12 residues. Germline V lookup: CDR1 ENHRY, CDR2 SYGVKD. Trimming stripped 7 bases from V and 8 bases from J, with 14 bases between. CDR3 DNA sequence: TGTGCCATCAAGGGGCAGGGTGTCGAAGCTTTCTTT. Protein sequence: CAIKGQGVEAFF.

There are a few counts of this clone. The V call is TRBV27, the J call TRBJ2-5; 14 nucleotides match TRBD2. The V gene's germline CDR1 is MNHEY and CDR2 SMNVEV (reference sequence). This CDR3 spans 15 amino acids. V was clipped by 3 bases and J by 4 bases; unmatched bases: 1. Here the CDR3 DNA reads TGTGCCAGCAGTTTCGGGACTAGCGGGAGAGAGACCCAGTACTTC. It specifies CASSFGTSGRETQYF.

This clone has more than one count but fewer than ten. The rearrangement joins TRBV5-1 to TRBJ2-3; 8 bases match TRBD2. The junction had 4 bases not matched to a gene; V was cut back by 0 bases and J by 4 bases. The CDR3 has 15 amino acids. Germline V gene lookup returns CDR1 SGHRS and CDR2 YFSETQ. This chain's CDR3 is CASSLGSGDPDTQYF. The CDR3 bases are TGCGCCAGCAGCTTGGGTAGCGGGGACCCAGATACGCAGTATTTT.

The chain links TRBV7-9 to TRBJ1-4, with 9 bases fitting TRBD1. This CDR3 has 14 residues. Trimming at V came to 4 bases and at J to 7 bases, leaving 4 bases not matched to a gene. Germline assignment: CDR1 SEHNR and CDR2 FQNEAQ (reference sequence). The CDR3 DNA reads TGTGCCAGCAGCTCTGGGACAGGGAGTGAAAAACTGTTTTTT. This encodes CASSSGTGSEKLFF.

This clone was recorded only once. The V call is TRBV4-3, the J call TRBJ2-2; a possible D gene is TRBD2 (5 bases). The CDR3 has 14 amino acids. From germline, CDR1 is LGHNA and CDR2 YSLEER. V lost 0 bases and J lost 7, with 9 bases in between. The CDR3 sequence is CASSQDGVGGELFF. CDR3 nucleotide sequence: TGCGCCAGCAGCCAAGACGGGGTAGGCGGGGAGCTGTTTTTT.

The chain joins TRBV19 to TRBJ2-3; 7 positions match TRBD1. This CDR3 is 12 amino acids long. Trimming cost V 9 bases and J 2 bases; bases outside gene matches: 2. In germline, CDR1 is LNHDA, CDR2 SQIVND (reference sequence). The CDR3 loop reads CASTGDTDTQYF. CDR3 nucleotide sequence: TGTGCCAGCACAGGGGACACAGATACGCAGTATTTT.

This chain links TRBV19 with TRBJ1-5, with TRBD1 identical over 8 bases. The germline gives CDR1 LNHDA, CDR2 SQIVND (reference sequence). The CDR3 is 13 residues long. The J segment lost 4 bases and the V segment lost 6 bases, leaving 2 bases of the junction unmatched. CDR3 nucleotide sequence: TGTGCCAGTAGGCGACAGGGGAATCAGCCCCAGCATTTT. Amino acids: CASRRQGNQPQHF.

This rearrangement joins TRBV11-2 to TRBJ1-2; D is ambiguous. The CDR3 is 15 amino acids. CDR1 is SGHAT and CDR2 is FQNNGV in the germline V gene. The germline V and J ends were trimmed by 1 base and 2 bases, with 11 bases remaining between them. This CDR3 is CASSLVSGLNYGYTF. The CDR3 DNA sequence: TGTGCCAGCAGCTTAGTGTCAGGATTAAACTATGGCTACACCTTC.

The V call is TRBV11-3, the J call TRBJ2-7; 7 bases are a match to TRBD2. CDR1 is SGHNT, CDR2 YENEEA, per germline. The CDR3 has 14 amino acids. The V gene end was trimmed by 3 bases and the J gene end by 2 bases; junction bases not matched to a gene: 4. As DNA, the CDR3 is TGTGCCAGCAGCTTGACGGGGGGACCCTACGAGCAGTACTTC. Protein product: CASSLTGGPYEQYF.

This clone was seen a handful of times. The V gene is TRBV4-2, the J gene TRBJ2-7; 13 nucleotides agree with TRBD2. The CDR3 contains 18 residues. Looked up from germline, CDR1 is LGHNA and CDR2 is YNFKEQ. Losses at the gene ends were 0 bases for V and 2 bases for J; bases not matched to a gene: 7. This CDR3 is CASSQDLLAGGDAYEQYF. The CDR3 DNA follows: TGTGCCAGCAGCCAAGATCTACTAGCGGGGGGGGACGCCTACGAGCAGTACTTC.

The chain joins TRBV19 to TRBJ1-1; TRBD1 aligns across 12 bases. The CDR3 spans 16 residues. V shed 9 bases and J 5 bases; nucleotides not matched to a gene: 13. Germline V lookup: CDR1 LNHDA, CDR2 SQIVND (reference sequence). The CDR3 nucleotides read TGTGCCAGCCAACGACGGGGACAGGGGGCTGAAACTGAAGCTTTCTTT. Translating it yields CASQRRGQGAETEAFF.

Here the CDR3 DNA reads TGTGCCAGCAGCTTAGGACAGGGCCAAGAGACCCAGTACTTC. Protein: CASSLGQGQETQYF. This chain links TRBV7-2 with TRBJ2-5, with TRBD1 matching 7 bases. The V and J ends lost 1 base and 1 base, in that order; junction bases with no gene match: 0. The germline V gene encodes CDR1 SGHTA and CDR2 FQGNSA. This CDR3 region has 14 residues.

V gene TRBV18 combines with J gene TRBJ1-5; D perhaps matches TRBD1 (5 bases). The CDR3 has 14 amino acids. With 6 bases removed from V and 3 bases from J, the gap between germline ends came to 12 bases. Germline CDR1 KGHSH, CDR2 LQKENI. The CDR3 loop reads CASSQGRINQPQHF. CDR3 sequence (DNA): TGTGCCAGCTCTCAGGGCCGGATCAATCAGCCCCAGCATTTT.

The chain combines TRBV6-2 or TRBV6-3 with TRBJ2-7; 7 bases align to TRBD2. The CDR3 loop spans 14 amino acids. Trimming at V came to 4 bases and at J to 0 bases, leaving 3 bases not matched to a gene. CDR1 MNHEY and CDR2 SVGEGT come from the germline V gene. For the CDR3, the DNA is TGTGCCAGCAGTTGGGGGGGAGGCTCCTACGAGCAGTACTTC. It specifies CASSWGGGSYEQYF.

V usage is TRBV5-6 and J usage is TRBJ1-1; D gene uncertain. The length of the CDR3 is 15 residues. V dropped 0 bases and J dropped 6 bases, with 15 bases sitting between them. Germline V lookup: CDR1 SGHDT, CDR2 YYEEEE. The CDR3 DNA reads TGTGCCAGCAGCTTGGAAATGGTACGGGATCCTGAAGCTTTCTTT. Translated, it gives CASSLEMVRDPEAFF.

The rearrangement joins TRBV9 to TRBJ2-5, with a tentative D call TRBD2 (5 bases). Trimming shortened V by 0 bases and J by 2 bases, and 11 bases separated the two germline ends. The CDR3 is made up of 15 amino acids. Germline V gene sequence: CDR1 SGDLS, CDR2 YYNGEE. CDR3 sequence reads: CASSVVSGRQETQYF. CDR3 DNA: TGTGCCAGCAGCGTAGTGTCGGGGAGACAAGAGACCCAGTACTTC.

The CDR3 is CASRSTGTGEGNEQFF. The CDR3 DNA is TGTGCCAGCCGGTCCACCGGGACAGGGGAAGGGAATGAGCAGTTCTTC. The chain carries TRBV3-1 (or the pseudogene TRBV3-2) and TRBJ2-1; 10 bases fit TRBD1. The CDR3 runs 16 residues. The germline V gene has CDR1 LGHDT and CDR2 YNNKEL (reference sequence). V gave up 8 bases and J gave up 7 bases; unmatched junction bases: 14.

In this sample, this clone turned up once. This chain uses TRBV7-2 with TRBJ2-5; D unclear. Trimming shortened V by 1 base and J by 3 bases, and 6 bases separated the two germline ends. The CDR3 spans 13 residues. Germline V gives CDR1 SGHTA, CDR2 FQGNSA. The CDR3 bases are TGTGCCAGCAGCTTAGTGGCAGAAGAGACCCAGTACTTC. Its protein product is CASSLVAEETQYF.